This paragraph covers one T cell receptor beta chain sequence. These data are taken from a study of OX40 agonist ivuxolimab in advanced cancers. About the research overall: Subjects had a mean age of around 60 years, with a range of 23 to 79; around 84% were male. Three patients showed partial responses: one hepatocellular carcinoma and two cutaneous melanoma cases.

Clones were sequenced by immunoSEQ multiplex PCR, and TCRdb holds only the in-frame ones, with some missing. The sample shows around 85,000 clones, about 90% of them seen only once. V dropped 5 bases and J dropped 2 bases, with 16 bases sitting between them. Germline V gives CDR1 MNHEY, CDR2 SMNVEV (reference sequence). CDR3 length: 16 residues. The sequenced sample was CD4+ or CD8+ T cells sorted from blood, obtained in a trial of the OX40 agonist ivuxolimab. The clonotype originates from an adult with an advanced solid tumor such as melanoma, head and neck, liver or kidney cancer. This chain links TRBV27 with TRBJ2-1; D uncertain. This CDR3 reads CASSPSVGPAYNEQFF. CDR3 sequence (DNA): TGTGCCAGCAGTCCCTCGGTTGGACCGGCCTACAATGAGCAGTTCTTC.